This TCR beta chain originates from a study of CD8+ T cells in alopecia areata listed by TCRdb under 2018. At the level of the whole study: Skin from C3H/HeJ donors with spontaneous alopecia (roughly 6-13 months old) was grafted onto female C3H/HeJ recipients that were about 6-10 weeks old. In both human patients and the C3H/HeJ mouse model, the study applied high-throughput TCRbeta sequencing to look at T cell clonal expansion in alopecia areata. In humans, TCRbeta sequencing was performed on scalp tissue and on sorted CD4+ and CD8+ peripheral blood T cells from healthy controls and from patients with patchy or totalis/universalis alopecia areata. Scalp clonality was compared across normal scalp (n=4), patchy alopecia areata scalp (n=8), and alopecia totalis/universalis scalp (n=8). RNA was obtained with the PAXgene miRNA kit for fixed scalp, the miRNeasy kit for PBMCs, and the RNeasy kit for mouse skin. TCRbeta CDR3 regions were amplified by immunoSEQ multiplex PCR with 35 Vbeta forward and 13 Jbeta reverse primers. The investigation overall reported the following: TCR sequences shared between patients were less clear than in mice, possibly partly because of HLA diversity in the patient population. Compared with normal scalp, lesional scalp, particularly in alopecia totalis/universalis, had higher clonality and more expanded CD8+ clones, which suggests antigenic drive. Scalp TCR repertoire analysis is complicated because resident alphabeta T cells in normal human skin are also sequenced, whereas mouse skin is dominated by gammadelta T cells.

Receptor libraries were prepared by the immunoSEQ multiplex PCR assay. RNA was extracted from all samples and reverse transcribed into cDNA as template for TCR sequencing. SuperScript III was used for first-strand cDNA synthesis, primed with a 2:1 mix of oligo-dT and random hexamers. A synthetic immune receptor repertoire was used to assess amplification bias, and residual bias was removed computationally. Libraries were sequenced on Illumina HiSeq with 60 bp reads covering the CDR3, read from J toward V. As for the original processing: After raw reads were preprocessed to remove errors, the CDR3 was defined following IMGT conventions as running from the conserved cysteine to phenylalanine. Clonality was calculated as 1 minus Shannon entropy normalized by log2 of the number of productive unique TCRs. CD4 or CD8 identity of scalp clones was inferred by cross-referencing scalp TCRbeta sequences with sorted blood CD4 and CD8 repertoires. This immuneACCESS table, as held by TCRdb, lists in-frame sequences with V and J called but not all clones. Of the missing ones, under half trace to an unresolved V gene in checked studies; the others have no known cause. V, J and clone size are taken as reported in that table, and D and trimming were inferred from the DNA itself. The table for this sample lists 290,000 or so clones, none of them counted only once. Clones ranked in the top ten supply 1.2% of the sample.

This clone was recorded at least ten times. No cognate antigen has been identified for it. The gene names and germline sequences given are murine. The CDR3 end falls 4 residues outside the read, so it is completed with the germline J gene. Pooled mouse cutaneous lymph node cells were stained for CD4, CD8alpha, NKG2D, NKG2ACE and other markers, then sorted on a BD Influx. From its cysteine to its phenylalanine, the CDR3 spans 13 amino acids. Only the CDR3 bases that were read are kept: 27 of them, in frame from base 1. V is reduced by 5 bases and J by 1 base, leaving a spacing of 9 bases between them. Looking up the germline V gene yields CDR1 NSHNY and CDR2 SYGAGN.

The chain uses TRBV13-1 and TRBJ1-2; matching of 5 bases hints at TRBD1 as the D gene. The sequenced material came from CD4+ T cells sorted from a lymph node. The sequence came from a C3H/HeJ mouse with alopecia areata. This strain is characterized by the MHC haplotype H2-k. Incomplete CDR3 DNA: TGTGCCAGCAGACCGGACATAAACTCC. It translates to CASRPDINS. The full CDR3 is CASRPDINSDYTF.